This T cell receptor beta chain came from a study of shared clonotypes between healthy human individuals. The study's findings and limits: Generation of non-shared clonotypes was less probable than generation of clonotypes shared by all four donors. Sorted-subset sequencing, rarefaction showed, was incomplete despite large depth.

Worth noting for this clone: Its target is not known.

V lost 5 bases and J lost 5, with 13 bases in between. This CDR3 comprises 14 residues. From germline, CDR1 is MNHNY and CDR2 SVGAGI (reference sequence). Sequencing was performed with immunoSEQ multiplex PCR; in TCRdb, only in-frame clones are kept and a portion is missing. The sample includes around 2,000,000 clones, about 95% of them seen just once. Recent vaccinations or acute infections were absent in the healthy HIV-negative adult donors. CD4+ cells underwent separation, giving CD45RA+ naive and CD45RA-negative memory subsets. The receptor was isolated from a man younger than 35 in good health. The source material was naive CD4+ T cells sorted from blood. Documented subset: CD45RA+ positively selected. The chain links TRBV6-6 to TRBJ1-5; TRBD1 is a possible D gene (5 bases). In nucleotides, the CDR3 is TGTGCCAGCAGTGTCCGGGGGGGGGATCAGCCCCAGCATTTT. This sequence encodes CASSVRGGDQPQHF.